This T cell receptor (beta chain) is from a study of CD8 T cells in ankylosing spondylitis. Study-wide points: Ankylosing spondylitis blood seemed to carry a telltale TCR beta motif made of fewer than ten highly homologous variants.

V lost 0 bases and J lost 6; bases outside the gene matches: 1. The length of the CDR3 is 13 residues. The authors made TCR beta libraries by quantitative 5'-RACE with molecular barcodes. Via MiXCR, TCRdb re-called the 5' RACE reads, giving one row per CDR3 protein. The sample lists roughly 670,000 distinct CDR3 sequences; around a fifth were seen once. This clonotype showed up many times. Antigen: not known. The chain links TRBV12-3 or TRBV12-4 to TRBJ1-1; TRBD1 matches at 7 bases. Source material: blood, either unsorted or a sorted T cell fraction (not recorded which). This clonotype originated in a male donor with ankylosing spondylitis. The CDR3 sequence is CASSLAGTAEAFF. Here the CDR3 DNA reads TGTGCCAGCAGTTTAGCTGGGACAGCTGAAGCTTTCTTT.